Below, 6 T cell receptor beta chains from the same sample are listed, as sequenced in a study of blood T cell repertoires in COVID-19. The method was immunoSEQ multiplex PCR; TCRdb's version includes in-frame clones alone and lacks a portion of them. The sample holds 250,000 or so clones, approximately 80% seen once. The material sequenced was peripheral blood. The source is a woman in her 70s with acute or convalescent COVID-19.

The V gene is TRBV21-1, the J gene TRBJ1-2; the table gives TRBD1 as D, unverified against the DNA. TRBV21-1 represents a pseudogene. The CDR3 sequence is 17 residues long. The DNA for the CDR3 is TGTGCCAGCAGCATCGACAGGGGGCTACGAGCTAACTATGGCTACACCTTC. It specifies CASSIDRGLRANYGYTF.

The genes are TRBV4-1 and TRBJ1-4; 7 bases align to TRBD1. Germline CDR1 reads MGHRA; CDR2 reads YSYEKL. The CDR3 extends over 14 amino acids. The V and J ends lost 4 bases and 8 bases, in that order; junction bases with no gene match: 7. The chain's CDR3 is CASSRDRVREKLFF. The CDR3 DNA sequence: TGCGCCAGCAGCCGTGACAGGGTGAGGGAAAAACTGTTTTTT.

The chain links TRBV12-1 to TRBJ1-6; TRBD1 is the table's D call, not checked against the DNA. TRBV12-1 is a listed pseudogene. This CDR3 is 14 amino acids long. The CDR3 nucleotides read TGTGCCAGCCGAACAGGGCCGATCAATTCACCCCTCCACTTT. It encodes CASRTGPINSPLHF.

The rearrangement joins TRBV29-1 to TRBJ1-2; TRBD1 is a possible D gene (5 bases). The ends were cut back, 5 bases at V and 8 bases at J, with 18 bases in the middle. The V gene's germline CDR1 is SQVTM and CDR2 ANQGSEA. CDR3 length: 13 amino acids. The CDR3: CSVLSGDFGGYTF. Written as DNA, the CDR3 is TGCAGCGTTCTATCGGGGGACTTTGGAGGCTACACCTTC.

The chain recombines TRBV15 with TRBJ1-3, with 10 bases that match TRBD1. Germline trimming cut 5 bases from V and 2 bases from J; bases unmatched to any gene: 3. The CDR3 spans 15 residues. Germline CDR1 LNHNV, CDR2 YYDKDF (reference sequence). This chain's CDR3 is CATSGDRGPGNTIYF. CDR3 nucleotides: TGTGCCACCAGCGGGGACAGGGGACCTGGAAACACCATATATTTT.

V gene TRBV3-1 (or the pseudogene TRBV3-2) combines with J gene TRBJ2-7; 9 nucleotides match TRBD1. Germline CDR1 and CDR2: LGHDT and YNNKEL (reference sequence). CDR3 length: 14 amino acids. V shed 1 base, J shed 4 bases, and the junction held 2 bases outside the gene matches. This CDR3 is CASSQGDRAYEQYF. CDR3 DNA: TGTGCCAGCAGCCAAGGGGACAGGGCGTACGAGCAGTACTTC.